This TCR beta chain originates from a study of cytomegalovirus exposure and HLA in healthy donors. Whole-study findings and limits: The study labeled 150 or so TCR beta chains cytomegalovirus-associated.

Using immunoSEQ multiplex PCR, the repertoire was profiled, and TCRdb retains in-frame clones only, with some absent. This table has approximately 140,000 clones, around 90% appearing once. Details on this clone: Its antigen is currently unknown.

The donors formed part of the approximately 110-subject validation cohort, distinct from the approximately 670-subject first cohort. Trimming shortened V by 5 bases and J by 3 bases, and 11 bases separated the two germline ends. Germline assignment: CDR1 SGHRS and CDR2 YFSETQ. This CDR3 region has 13 residues. The sample consisted of PBMCs. The rearrangement joins TRBV5-1 to TRBJ1-2, with TRBD1 as a possible D gene (5 bases). The receptor comes from a man aged 18 to 35 in good health and CMV-seropositive. The CDR3: CASRPGGDYGYTF. The CDR3 DNA sequence: TGCGCCAGCAGGCCGGGAGGGGACTATGGCTACACCTTC.